This TCR beta chain was recovered during a study of regulatory T cells in long-lasting Graves disease. Study-level results: Persistent-disease Graves' patients showed less TCR diversity than new cases.

Arm-PCR of CDR3 regions with iRepertoire HTBI primers generated TCR beta libraries. MiXCR was run by TCRdb on the multiplex PCR reads, yielding one entry per CDR3 protein. The sample has under 300,000 distinct CDR3 sequences; 20% to 25% are singletons. Time point noted: newly diagnosed GD, antithyroid drugs for less than 3 months. Following extraction of RNA from PBMCs, that RNA was used to make the TCR library. American Thyroid Association guidelines served as the basis for diagnosing Graves' disease. This clonotype came up many times. Antigen unknown. This specimen was peripheral blood mononuclear cells (PBMCs), taken at new diagnosis, from a patient treated with antithyroid drugs. The sequence came from a female donor with Graves disease.

Written as DNA, the CDR3 is TGTGCCAGCAGCAATAGCGGGTCCCAAGAGACCCAGTACTTC. As protein: CASSNSGSQETQYF. J is TRBJ2-5 and V is TRBV5-5; 7 positions match TRBD2. The J segment lost 1 base and the V segment lost 4 bases, leaving 4 bases of the junction unmatched. The germline V gene encodes CDR1 SGHKS and CDR2 YYEKEE (reference sequence). CDR3 length: 14 residues.